These 17 T cell receptor beta chains were all obtained from the same sample, sequenced in a study of cytomegalovirus exposure and HLA in healthy donors. The PCR ran on 60 Vbeta and 13 Jbeta primers. Sequencing used immunoSEQ multiplex PCR; TCRdb keeps in-frame clones, though not all of them. The table includes approximately 190,000 clones, 65% to 90% detected once. Sequences were obtained from PBMCs. These receptors came from a middle-aged man in good health and CMV-seropositive.

V gene TRBV11-3 combines with J gene TRBJ1-1; a weak D match, TRBD1 (6 bases). The V and J ends lost 2 bases and 11 bases respectively, with 15 bases between them. The CDR3 covers 13 residues. The germline CDR1 and CDR2 sequences are SGHNT and YENEEA. CDR3 sequence (DNA): TGTGCCAGCAGCTTAAATACTGGACAGTATGCTTTCTTT. It codes for CASSLNTGQYAFF.

The chain has TRBV14 and TRBJ2-1; 8 positions match TRBD1. The V gene's germline CDR1 is SGHDN and CDR2 FVKESK. CDR3 length equals 15 residues. J was trimmed by 6 bases and V by 3 bases; bases with no gene match: 7. CDR3 amino acids: CASSHPRGRVNEQFF. The CDR3 nucleotides are TGTGCCAGCAGCCACCCCAGGGGGCGGGTCAATGAGCAGTTCTTC.

This chain links TRBV19 with TRBJ2-3; 9 nucleotides agree with TRBD2. CDR1 LNHDA and CDR2 SQIVND come from the germline V gene (reference sequence). The CDR3 has 15 residues. J gave up 2 bases and V 3 bases, and 3 bases lay outside the gene matches. CDR3 in DNA: TGTGCCAGTAGTATCAAGCGGGGGGACACAGATACGCAGTATTTT. Its protein product is CASSIKRGDTDTQYF.

V and J are TRBV5-1 and TRBJ2-7; D is unclear. Germline assignment: CDR1 SGHRS and CDR2 YFSETQ. Trimming took 0 bases from V and 1 from J, leaving 8 bases between them. This CDR3 spans 14 amino acids. The CDR3 DNA reads TGCGCCAGCAGCTTGGCGCTAGAGTCCTACGAGCAGTACTTC. It codes for CASSLALESYEQYF.

The V gene is TRBV5-1, the J gene TRBJ1-1; TRBD1 might be the D (5 bases). Germline loops: CDR1 SGHRS, CDR2 YFSETQ. The CDR3 sequence is 13 residues long. The V gene lost 2 bases and the J gene lost 4 bases, with 9 bases spanning the gap. Here the CDR3 DNA reads TGCGCCAGCAGCTTCGACAGTGGCACTGAAGCTTTCTTT. Translating it yields CASSFDSGTEAFF.

The chain links TRBV15 to TRBJ2-3; D uncertain. This CDR3 is 12 amino acids long. Germline V gene data show CDR1 as LNHNV and CDR2 as YYDKDF (reference sequence). Trimming took off 1 base at V and 4 bases at J, with 3 bases between the two ends. The CDR3 DNA is TGTGCCACCAGCAGAGGGCCAGATACGCAGTATTTT. This sequence encodes CATSRGPDTQYF.

This rearrangement joins TRBV19 to TRBJ2-2; TRBD1 is a possible D gene (6 bases). Germline CDR1 and CDR2: LNHDA and SQIVND (reference sequence). This CDR3 contains 15 residues. Deletions cut 3 bases from V and 4 bases from J, with 12 bases between. CDR3: CASSMRQGSTGELFF. In nucleotides, the CDR3 is TGTGCCAGTAGTATGCGGCAGGGGAGCACCGGGGAGCTGTTTTTT.

The rearrangement joins TRBV11-2 to TRBJ2-1; the D is unclear. V lost 0 bases, J lost 3 bases, and 3 bases lay in between. This CDR3 spans 13 amino acids. CDR1 SGHAT and CDR2 FQNNGV come from the germline V gene. CDR3 residues: CASSLDGYNEQFF. DNA of the CDR3: TGTGCCAGCAGCTTAGACGGCTACAATGAGCAGTTCTTC.

The sample holds a few counts of this clone. The rearrangement uses TRBV6-5 and TRBJ1-1; 7 bases map to TRBD1. V lost 2 bases, J lost 0 bases, and 6 bases stayed unmatched. The CDR3 is 16 amino acids. The germline V gene encodes CDR1 MNHEY and CDR2 SVGAGI. DNA of the CDR3: TGTGCCAGCAGTTACACTAGGACAGGTCTGAACACTGAAGCTTTCTTT. Its translation is CASSYTRTGLNTEAFF.

This clone appeared once. This chain connects TRBV5-1 to TRBJ2-5; D is possibly TRBD1 (5 bases). Germline lookup yields CDR1 SGHRS and CDR2 YFSETQ. The CDR3 extends over 14 amino acids. The V and J ends lost 2 bases and 4 bases respectively, with 12 bases between them. The CDR3 coding sequence is TGCGCCAGCAGCTTCCAGGGTGGGCCAGAGACCCAGTACTTC. Its protein is CASSFQGGPETQYF.

This clone was counted only a few times. The J gene is TRBJ2-1, the V gene TRBV5-1; no definite D call. CDR1 and CDR2 from the germline V gene are SGHRS and YFSETQ. CDR3 length: 14 residues. V was cut by 0 bases and J by 6 bases, with 10 bases left in between. The CDR3 reads CASSLGLVGNEQFF. The CDR3 coding sequence is TGCGCCAGCAGCTTGGGGCTAGTAGGCAATGAGCAGTTCTTC.

The V call is TRBV6-5, the J call TRBJ2-5, with TRBD2 matching over 11 bases. Trimming cost V 4 bases and J 2 bases; bases outside gene matches: 3. Germline CDR1 reads MNHEY; CDR2 reads SVGAGI. The CDR3 has 15 amino acids. CDR3 residues: CASSLAGGTQETQYF. The CDR3 DNA reads as TGTGCCAGCAGTTTAGCGGGGGGGACACAAGAGACCCAGTACTTC.

Only one count was recorded for this clone. The chain is built from TRBV30 and TRBJ1-5, with D possibly being TRBD1 (6 bases). Trimming cost V 5 bases and J 0 bases, with 17 bases left between them. Germline CDR1 is GTSNPN and CDR2 is SVGIG (reference sequence). This CDR3 comprises 16 residues. The CDR3 DNA reads TGTGCCTGGGACAACGGGACACTTATTAGCAATCAGCCCCAGCATTTT. Encoded protein: CAWDNGTLISNQPQHF.

This rearrangement joins TRBV7-9 to TRBJ2-7, with D perhaps matching TRBD2 (6 bases). The germline gives CDR1 SEHNR, CDR2 FQNEAQ (reference sequence). CDR3 length: 14 amino acids. Trimming took off 4 bases at V and 2 bases at J, with 12 bases between the two ends. CDR3 region: CASSWDSGTYEQYF. Here the CDR3 DNA reads TGTGCCAGCAGCTGGGACTCGGGAACCTACGAGCAGTACTTC.

This chain joins TRBV19 and TRBJ1-1; possible D gene TRBD1, 6 bases. The CDR3 runs 13 residues. Germline loops: CDR1 LNHDA, CDR2 SQIVND (reference sequence). Trimming took off 6 bases at V and 4 bases at J, with 12 bases between the two ends. The CDR3, as DNA: TGTGCCAGTAGGACAGGCGGGGGCACTGAAGCTTTCTTT. Translating gives CASRTGGGTEAFF.

The chain links TRBV9 to TRBJ2-7; 8 positions agree with TRBD2. The germline CDR1 and CDR2 sequences are SGDLS and YYNGEE. V dropped 3 bases and J dropped 2; count of bases not matched to a gene: 4. CDR3 size: 14 residues. The CDR3 DNA reads as TGTGCCAGCAGCGGCGGACTAGCCACCTACGAGCAGTACTTC. Its translation: CASSGGLATYEQYF.

V is TRBV9 and J is TRBJ2-3; D is undetermined. The CDR3 is made up of 10 amino acids. Trimming pared 3 bases from V and 7 bases from J, leaving 3 bases between. Germline values: CDR1 SGDLS, CDR2 YYNGEE. The CDR3 sequence is CASSGNTQYF. The DNA for the CDR3 is TGTGCCAGCAGCGGTAATACGCAGTATTTT.